This TCR beta chain originates from a study of cytomegalovirus exposure and HLA in healthy donors. Points from the study as a whole: According to reports, the classifier identified cytomegalovirus status with high specificity and sensitivity. A later analysis reported that several of the most significant clusters appeared to be linked to common viral pathogens, among them Epstein-Barr virus. Listed as cytomegalovirus-associated were approximately 160 TCR beta chains.

A multiplex PCR was run with 60 Vbeta primers and 13 Jbeta primers. The method was immunoSEQ multiplex PCR; TCRdb's version includes in-frame clones alone and lacks a portion of them. This sample yields roughly 140,000 clones, of which about 85% are seen a single time; roughly 2.4% belongs to the top ten. Remarks on this clone: What it recognizes is unknown.

The CDR3 has 19 amino acids. V gave up 4 bases and J gave up 4 bases, with 26 bases separating them. Germline CDR1 is SGHDN and CDR2 is FVKESK. V usage is TRBV14 and J usage is TRBJ2-1; the D gene is possibly TRBD1 (5 bases). This sequence was found in a woman aged 18-35 years in good health and CMV-seronegative. Sequencing was done on a sample of PBMCs. CDR3 nucleotides: TGTGCCAGCAGCCCCCAGGTGGCAGGGCCCCGCATCCGATACAATGAGCAGTTCTTC. Translation gives CASSPQVAGPRIRYNEQFF.